The sequence of this TCR beta chain was determined in a study of blood T cells in healthy people across ages. A second about 6 to 12 cycle PCR used barcoded and J-beta primers. Template switching added a 12-random-nucleotide identifier to every cDNA molecule. TCRdb called the 5' RACE reads again in MiXCR, with one record for every CDR3 protein. The repertoire holds about a million distinct CDR3 sequences, with roughly two fifths as singletons. Germline CDR1 reads SGHTA; CDR2 reads FQGNSA. This CDR3 is built from 14 residues. V dropped 3 bases and J dropped 0 bases, with 8 bases sitting between them. Study conclusions and caveats: Long-lived and aged donors differed, with more naive CD4+ cells and higher diversity in the long-lived. The donors' CMV status was not determined, possibly confounding changes in expanded clonotypes.

This clonotype has more than one count but fewer than ten. Its antigen is not identified. Sample: blood. The chain joins TRBV7-2 to TRBJ1-1; D is unresolved. The sequence was obtained from a man aged 18 to 30 in good health. This chain's CDR3 is CASSFNRLNTEAFF. The CDR3 DNA sequence: TGTGCCAGCAGCTTCAATCGGCTGAACACTGAAGCTTTCTTT.